This TCR beta chain appears in the sequencing data of a study of early T cells in non-severe SARS-CoV-2 infection. TCRdb recomputed calls from the 5' RACE reads with MiXCR, one row per CDR3 protein. The table lists approximately 70,000 distinct CDR3 sequences, roughly 12% of them singletons. The germline V gene encodes CDR1 ENHRY and CDR2 SYGVKD. The CDR3 sequence is 14 residues long. The trim removed 7 bases at V and 1 base at J, leaving 6 bases unmatched. This TCR came from an adult who was a healthcare worker with PCR-confirmed SARS-CoV-2 infection or an uninfected control (not recorded which). The rearrangement links TRBV10-3 to TRBJ2-5; TRBD1 agrees at 7 bases. Specimen: whole blood. The CDR3 region has the DNA TGTGCCATCAATCCGACAGGGATCCAAGAGACCCAGTACTTC. It codes for CAINPTGIQETQYF.